Each of the 12 T cell receptor beta chains below was sequenced from the same sample in a study of OX40 agonist ivuxolimab in advanced cancers. Libraries were prepared by immunoSEQ multiplex PCR; TCRdb keeps only in-frame clonotypes and omits some of them. The top ten hold about 3.6% of the sample, which has fewer than 95,000 clones, 92% seen once. The sample here was CD4+ or CD8+ T cells sorted from blood, taken in a trial of the OX40 agonist ivuxolimab. The receptors derive from an adult with an advanced solid tumor such as melanoma, head and neck, liver or kidney cancer.

The chain couples TRBV1 to TRBJ2-6; the D segment call TRBD1 is taken from the table without a DNA check. TRBV1 is flagged as a pseudogene. This CDR3 comprises 23 residues. CDR3 sequence: CTSSQLNVWGAYIPYSGANVLTF. The DNA for the CDR3 is TGCACCAGCAGCCAACTGAACGTCTGGGGCGCATATATACCCTACTCTGGGGCCAACGTCCTGACTTTC.

The chain combines TRBV7-3 with TRBJ2-3; 8 bases align to TRBD2. Germline assignment: CDR1 SGHTA and CDR2 FQGTGA. V lost 6 bases and J lost 1; bases outside the gene matches: 6. The CDR3 contains 15 residues. The CDR3 nucleotides read TGTGCCAGCAGTTCTAGCGGGTACCGCACAGATACGCAGTATTTT. This encodes CASSSSGYRTDTQYF.

CDR3 nucleotide sequence: TGTGCCAGCAGTTTAGGACAGGGGAACGAGCAGTACTTC. Residues: CASSLGQGNEQYF. This chain joins TRBV27 and TRBJ2-7; 9 bases agree with TRBD1. Germline CDR1 and CDR2: MNHEY and SMNVEV (reference sequence). The CDR3 sequence is 13 residues long. The J segment lost 5 bases and the V segment lost 2 bases, leaving 1 base of the junction unmatched.

V is TRBV6-5 and J is TRBJ2-7; 8 positions match TRBD2. The CDR3 loop spans 14 amino acids. Germline values: CDR1 MNHEY, CDR2 SVGAGI. The V segment lost 6 bases and the J segment 2 bases; nucleotides outside the gene matches: 6. CDR3 bases: TGTGCCAGCAGCCCACGGGGGGGGACCTACGAGCAGTACTTC. Its translation: CASSPRGGTYEQYF.

This clone was seen a handful of times. The chain recombines TRBV30 with TRBJ2-3; no definite D call. Germline CDR1 is GTSNPN and CDR2 is SVGIG (reference sequence). The CDR3 is 16 amino acids. Trimming pared 2 bases from V and 1 base from J, leaving 16 bases between. The CDR3 DNA reads TGTGCCTGGAGTCATACTCTAGGAGTCGGCACAGATACGCAGTATTTT. It codes for CAWSHTLGVGTDTQYF.

The rearrangement uses TRBV4-1 and TRBJ2-1; TRBD2 matches 7 bases. Germline CDR1 reads MGHRA; CDR2 reads YSYEKL. This CDR3 contains 15 residues. V was pared by 3 bases and J by 7 bases, with 9 bases of the junction left unmatched. For the CDR3, the DNA is TGCGCCAGCAGCCAGGGCCTCCTAGCGGAGAATGAGCAGTTCTTC. Its protein product is CASSQGLLAENEQFF.

This clone was seen just once. The genes are TRBV6-5 and TRBJ1-2, with D possibly TRBD1 on 6 matching bases. Germline V gene data show CDR1 as MNHEY and CDR2 as SVGAGI. The CDR3 runs to 14 residues. Deletions cut 4 bases from V and 6 bases from J, with 15 bases between. Written as DNA, the CDR3 is TGTGCCAGCAGTTCCCTAGGGGGGGTTGATGGCTACACCTTC. Amino acids: CASSSLGGVDGYTF.

V is TRBV19 and J is TRBJ2-7; TRBD1 matches at 7 bases. V lost 10 bases, J lost 5 bases, and 11 bases stayed unmatched. Germline V gene lookup returns CDR1 LNHDA and CDR2 SQIVND (reference sequence). This CDR3 spans 13 amino acids. The CDR3 protein is CATIDRVSNEQYF. CDR3 nucleotide sequence: TGTGCCACAATAGACAGGGTGAGCAACGAGCAGTACTTC.

V and J are TRBV6-5 and TRBJ1-4, with D tentatively TRBD1 (5 bases). Looked up from germline, CDR1 is MNHEY and CDR2 is SVGAGI. The CDR3 consists of 14 residues. V gave up 4 bases and J gave up 5 bases, with 11 bases separating them. DNA of the CDR3: TGTGCCAGCAGTTCGGGACGGGGGAATGAAAAACTGTTTTTT. Protein: CASSSGRGNEKLFF.

The chain couples TRBV27 to TRBJ2-7; D gene uncertain. Germline lookup yields CDR1 MNHEY and CDR2 SMNVEV (reference sequence). V dropped 5 bases and J dropped 2 bases, with 10 bases sitting between them. This CDR3 is built from 13 residues. CDR3 amino acids: CASSGKQTYEQYF. CDR3 sequence (DNA): TGTGCCAGCAGTGGGAAACAAACCTACGAGCAGTACTTC.

The chain has TRBV30 and TRBJ2-7, with D possibly TRBD1 on 5 matching bases. With 1 base removed from V and 0 bases from J, the gap between germline ends came to 10 bases. The germline CDR1 and CDR2 sequences are GTSNPN and SVGIG (reference sequence). The CDR3 is made up of 14 amino acids. The CDR3 spells CAWSAQGPSYEQYF. The CDR3 region has the DNA TGTGCCTGGAGTGCCCAGGGTCCCTCCTACGAGCAGTACTTC.

The chain has TRBV4-1 and TRBJ2-7; 13 bases match TRBD2. Per the germline V gene, CDR1 is MGHRA and CDR2 is YSYEKL. The V gene end was trimmed by 10 bases and the J gene end by 5 bases; junction bases not matched to a gene: 8. The CDR3 spans 14 residues. The CDR3 region has the DNA TGCGCCACCTCAGATGGGACTAGCGGGGACGAGCAGTACTTC. It is translated as CATSDGTSGDEQYF.